The 9 T cell receptor beta chains in this list originate from one sample, sequenced in a study of blood T cell repertoires in COVID-19. Repertoires were generated with immunoSEQ multiplex PCR, while TCRdb's copy carries only in-frame clones and drops some. The sample carries a few hundred thousand clones, about 90% recorded once. What was sequenced was peripheral blood. Receptors were obtained from a woman aged 25 to 39 who had recovered from COVID-19.

This clone occurred a few times. The rearrangement links TRBV5-6 to TRBJ1-5; 10 bases agree with TRBD1. Unmatched junction bases numbered 8, after V lost 4 bases and J lost 4 bases. Germline values: CDR1 SGHDT, CDR2 YYEEEE. CDR3 length: 16 residues. This CDR3 is CASSPGTGADNQPQHF. The CDR3 coding sequence is TGTGCCAGCAGCCCTGGGACAGGGGCTGATAATCAGCCCCAGCATTTT.

V gene TRBV25-1 combines with J gene TRBJ1-4; the D is unclear. Per germline, CDR1 MGHDK and CDR2 SYGVNS. The V gene lost 3 bases and the J gene lost 5 bases, with 13 bases spanning the gap. This CDR3 has 15 amino acids. The CDR3: CASSDPTRENEKLFF. The CDR3 nucleotides are TGTGCCAGCAGTGACCCGACACGAGAAAATGAAAAACTGTTTTTT.

Only a few counts were recorded for this clone. The rearrangement uses TRBV9 and TRBJ2-3; possibly TRBD1 for D (5 bases). The germline V and J ends were trimmed by 0 bases and 2 bases, with 13 bases remaining between them. The CDR3 has 16 amino acids. Per the germline V gene, CDR1 is SGDLS and CDR2 is YYNGEE. The CDR3 loop is CASSVETGYITDTQYF. The CDR3 nucleotides read TGTGCCAGCAGCGTAGAAACAGGCTATATCACAGATACGCAGTATTTT.

The chain recombines TRBV6-5 with TRBJ2-5; 9 bases fit TRBD2. Germline CDR1 and CDR2: MNHEY and SVGAGI. The V segment lost 0 bases and the J segment 5 bases; nucleotides outside the gene matches: 1. The length of the CDR3 is 14 residues. The CDR3 DNA sequence: TGTGCCAGCAGTTACTCCCTAGCGGGGGAGACCCAGTACTTC. This gives the protein CASSYSLAGETQYF.

The rearrangement links TRBV11-2 to TRBJ2-5; D unclear. Trimming took off 6 bases at V and 5 bases at J, with 16 bases between the two ends. Germline CDR1 is SGHAT and CDR2 is FQNNGV. The CDR3 consists of 14 residues. CDR3 in DNA: TGTGCCAGCAGTACCCTGCGGCAGTGGGAGACCCAGTACTTC. Protein: CASSTLRQWETQYF.

The chain is built from TRBV7-8 and TRBJ2-3; possible D gene TRBD1, 5 bases. The CDR3 length is 13 residues. The germline gives CDR1 SGHVS, CDR2 FQNEAQ. Trimming took 5 bases from V and 4 from J, leaving 10 bases between them. The CDR3 sequence is CASSGTGADTQYF. The DNA for the CDR3 is TGTGCCAGCAGCGGAACAGGTGCAGATACGCAGTATTTT.

The V and J genes are TRBV10-3 and TRBJ2-3; D perhaps matches TRBD1 (5 bases). The CDR3 is 15 residues long. V was cut by 6 bases and J by 4 bases, with 17 bases left in between. From germline, CDR1 is ENHRY and CDR2 SYGVKD. The CDR3 region is CAIRTELGIADTQYF. DNA for the CDR3: TGTGCCATCAGGACAGAACTGGGGATCGCAGATACGCAGTATTTT.

This clone was detected only once. The V and J genes are TRBV2 and TRBJ2-2; 12 positions match TRBD1. The CDR3 contains 15 residues. Germline V CDR1 and CDR2: SNHLY, FYNNEI. J lost 7 bases, V lost 7 bases, and 7 bases had no gene match. CDR3 region: CASNAGQGAIGELFF. CDR3 sequence (DNA): TGTGCCAGCAACGCGGGACAGGGGGCGATCGGGGAGCTGTTTTTT.

V usage is TRBV28 and J usage is TRBJ2-7, with TRBD1 matching 11 bases. From germline, CDR1 is MDHEN and CDR2 SYDVKM. The V and J ends lost 2 bases and 4 bases, in that order; junction bases with no gene match: 4. The CDR3 consists of 15 residues. In nucleotides, the CDR3 is TGTGCCAGCAGTTTAGAGGACAGGGGGCTTTACGAGCAGTACTTC. It encodes CASSLEDRGLYEQYF.